This T cell receptor beta chain was recorded in a study of control samples from healthy donors and cancer patients. Method: immunoSEQ multiplex PCR; TCRdb's copy keeps in-frame clones and lacks some. This sample has fewer than 150,000 clones; more than 80% occur once, and the top ten carry 2% to 2.5%. This clonotype was obtained from a man aged 18 to 29 in good health. The material sequenced was blood.

CDR3 sequence: CASSQGRLAGGFYNEQFF. Here the CDR3 DNA reads TGTGCCAGCAGCCAGGGCCGACTAGCGGGAGGTTTCTACAATGAGCAGTTCTTC. This chain uses TRBV3-1 (or the pseudogene TRBV3-2) with TRBJ2-1; TRBD2 aligns across 13 bases. Germline V gene lookup returns CDR1 LGHDT and CDR2 YNNKEL (reference sequence). CDR3 size: 18 residues. After removal of 3 bases from V and 3 bases from J, the junction contained 8 bases not matched to a gene.